This T cell receptor (beta chain) was identified in a study of blood T cell repertoires in COVID-19. The CDR3 totals 14 residues. CDR1 LNHNV and CDR2 YYDKDF come from the germline V gene (reference sequence). V was clipped by 3 bases and J by 2 bases; unmatched bases: 2. In the original workflow: By means of reference gene primer amplification, nucleated cell counts were estimated. TCRdb's table, derived via immunoSEQ multiplex PCR, lists solely in-frame clones and lacks some. V and J calls and clone size are those listed in that table; D and trimming were worked out from the DNA. This table holds under 200,000 clones, roughly 83% found once. Cohort assignment relied on participant-reported clinical history. This clone is a singleton in its sample.

The rearrangement uses TRBV15 and TRBJ2-5; 8 nucleotides agree with TRBD1. Sequencing input: PBMCs or T cells enriched from blood (not recorded which). This TCR derives from a man in his forties with acute COVID-19. CDR3 sequence reads: CATSRGQDQETQYF. The CDR3 coding sequence is TGTGCCACCAGCAGGGGACAGGATCAAGAGACCCAGTACTTC.